The clone carrying this TCR beta chain was observed a few times. TCRdb ran MiXCR on the 5' RACE reads and lists one entry per CDR3 protein. The sample lists roughly 550,000 distinct CDR3 sequences; roughly 21% were seen once. Germline V gene data show CDR1 as ENHRY and CDR2 as SYGVKD. The CDR3 is made up of 19 amino acids. J was trimmed by 8 bases and V by 0 bases; bases with no gene match: 11. The sample comes from a study of T-cell memory formation after mild COVID-19. This clonotype was obtained from an adult woman who had mild COVID-19 (a few samples of this study predate the infection). Cell type and time point are not known. Input material: PBMCs or a T cell subset sorted from them (not recorded which). This chain connects TRBV10-3 to TRBJ2-1, with 15 bases fitting TRBD2. DNA of the CDR3: TGTGCCATCAGTGAGTCCGGGACTAGCGGGAGGCTTGAGGTACATGAGCAGTTCTTC. Its translation: CAISESGTSGRLEVHEQFF.